The sequence of this T cell receptor beta chain was determined in a study of PD-1 blockade in mismatch repair-deficient tumors. Points from the study as a whole: Tumor-resident clones, often absent from pretreatment blood, expanded after pembrolizumab and then contracted.

Trimming pared 7 bases from V and 4 bases from J, leaving 11 bases between. Germline CDR1 reads MDHEN; CDR2 reads SYDVKM. The length of the CDR3 is 13 residues. Remarks on this clone: Its antigen is not known.

Every patient had mismatch repair deficiency by PCR or immunohistochemistry. TCR sequencing covered a few patients who responded to pembrolizumab. Sequencing was performed with immunoSEQ multiplex PCR; in TCRdb, only in-frame clones are kept and a portion is missing. The sample has about 34,000 clones; about 85% are singletons. The V call is TRBV28, the J call TRBJ2-1, with a possible D match to TRBD1 (6 bases). The TCR comes from an adult with mismatch repair-deficient cancer. This material consisted of PBMCs, taken around 6 weeks after starting pembrolizumab. CDR3 amino acids: CASTPGQYNEQFF. CDR3 bases: TGTGCCAGCACCCCCGGACAGTACAATGAGCAGTTCTTC.